Shown below are 17 T cell receptor beta chains from a single sample sequenced in a study of identical twins. TCRdb processed the 5' RACE reads anew with MiXCR; each CDR3 protein has one entry. The table lists a few hundred thousand distinct CDR3 sequences, roughly 8.7% of them singletons, with roughly 3.1% in the top ten. The data also belong to a second study, concerning yellow fever vaccine responses in identical twins.

Material: CD8+ T cells sorted from blood. The receptors come from a woman younger than 30 in good health.

V is TRBV4-1 and J is TRBJ2-2; D remains ambiguous. CDR3 length equals 15 residues. Per germline, CDR1 MGHRA and CDR2 YSYEKL. Trimming stripped 2 bases from V and 1 base from J, with 8 bases between. CDR3 protein: CASSQQEQNTGELFF. The CDR3 DNA follows: TGCGCCAGCAGCCAACAAGAGCAGAACACCGGGGAGCTGTTTTTT.

V and J are TRBV4-2 and TRBJ2-1; D ambiguous. V was clipped by 0 bases and J by 2 bases, with 5 bases between them. Germline loops: CDR1 LGHNA, CDR2 YNFKEQ. This CDR3 comprises 14 residues. The CDR3 DNA reads as TGTGCCAGCAGCCAAGAGACGGCCTACAATGAGCAGTTCTTC. This encodes CASSQETAYNEQFF.

The chain has TRBV11-1 and TRBJ2-7; 14 nucleotides line up with TRBD2. Germline trimming cut 5 bases from V and 0 bases from J; bases unmatched to any gene: 9. Germline CDR1 SGHAT, CDR2 FQDESV (reference sequence). The CDR3 is made up of 18 amino acids. The DNA of the CDR3 is TGTGCCAGCAGCGGACTAGCGGGAGGCCTCCTAAGCTCCTACGAGCAGTACTTC. Amino acid sequence: CASSGLAGGLLSSYEQYF.

This clonotype was seen only a few times. The genes are TRBV4-3 and TRBJ2-6; the D call may be TRBD1 or TRBD2 (5 bases each). V was cut by 0 bases and J by 0 bases, with 9 bases left in between. From germline, CDR1 is LGHNA and CDR2 YSLEER. CDR3 size: 17 residues. CDR3 amino acids: CASSQEGVSSGANVLTF. CDR3 sequence (DNA): TGCGCCAGCAGCCAAGAGGGGGTGAGCTCTGGGGCCAACGTCCTGACTTTC.

This clonotype occurred a few times. The CDR3 sequence: CATSLGGSVSIDQPQHF. Here the CDR3 DNA reads TGTGCCACCAGCCTGGGCGGGTCGGTATCTATCGATCAGCCCCAGCATTTT. The rearrangement joins TRBV15 to TRBJ1-5; D remains unclear. Germline assignment: CDR1 LNHNV and CDR2 YYDKDF (reference sequence). The V and J ends lost 5 bases and 5 bases respectively, with 22 bases between them. CDR3 length: 17 amino acids.

V gene TRBV7-9 combines with J gene TRBJ2-3; 10 bases line up with TRBD2. Germline CDR1 reads SEHNR; CDR2 reads FQNEAQ (reference sequence). V gave up 2 bases and J gave up 3 bases; unmatched junction bases: 8. The CDR3 totals 17 residues. CDR3 region: CASSLPILAGRTDTQYF. The CDR3 bases are TGTGCCAGCAGCTTACCCATACTAGCGGGGAGGACAGATACGCAGTATTTT.

The V gene is TRBV9, the J gene TRBJ2-7, with 11 nucleotides matching TRBD1. The CDR3 is 15 amino acids. Losses at the gene ends were 0 bases for V and 6 bases for J; bases not matched to a gene: 5. The V gene's germline CDR1 is SGDLS and CDR2 YYNGEE. The CDR3 DNA reads as TGTGCCAGCAGCGTAGGGACAGGGGGCTCGGGCGAGCAGTACTTC. Its protein product is CASSVGTGGSGEQYF.

The chain uses TRBV3-1 and TRBJ1-1, with 10 bases fitting TRBD1. The junction had 4 bases not matched to a gene; V was cut back by 1 base and J by 5 bases. Germline loops: CDR1 LGHDT, CDR2 YNNKEL (reference sequence). The CDR3 length is 15 residues. The CDR3 loop reads CASSQGDRGRTEAFF. The DNA of the CDR3 is TGTGCCAGCAGCCAAGGTGACAGGGGGCGAACTGAAGCTTTCTTT.

The rearrangement links TRBV20-1 to TRBJ2-3, with D maybe TRBD2 (7 bases). Trimming removed 1 base from V and 0 bases from J, with 14 bases in between. Germline loops: CDR1 DFQATT, CDR2 SNEGSKA (reference sequence). CDR3 length: 16 amino acids. The CDR3 nucleotides read TGCAGTGCTAGAGGGCGGGGGCCGAAAAGCACAGATACGCAGTATTTT. Amino acids: CSARGRGPKSTDTQYF.

This clonotype was found a few times. The rearrangement joins TRBV27 to TRBJ2-7; 8 nucleotides line up with TRBD1. Trimming cost V 6 bases and J 3 bases; bases outside gene matches: 10. The CDR3 totals 15 residues. Germline CDR1 reads MNHEY; CDR2 reads SMNVEV (reference sequence). CDR3 DNA: TGTGCCAGCAGCTCCGCCGGGACAGGCCTCTACGAGCAGTACTTC. Translating gives CASSSAGTGLYEQYF.

The J gene is TRBJ2-3, the V gene TRBV28, with a possible D match to TRBD2 (6 bases). The CDR3 is 16 amino acids. Trimming cost V 5 bases and J 3 bases, with 18 bases left between them. Germline V gives CDR1 MDHEN, CDR2 SYDVKM. The CDR3 sequence: CASSLRAGLPTDTQYF. Here the CDR3 DNA reads TGTGCCAGCAGTCTTCGAGCGGGCCTTCCAACAGATACGCAGTATTTT.

This chain links TRBV5-6 with TRBJ2-1, with 9 bases identical to TRBD2. Trimming cost V 2 bases and J 8 bases; bases outside gene matches: 8. The CDR3 loop spans 15 amino acids. Germline values: CDR1 SGHDT, CDR2 YYEEEE. The CDR3 here is CASSFSSGRPDEQFF. CDR3 coding DNA: TGTGCCAGCAGCTTCTCAAGCGGGAGGCCGGATGAGCAGTTCTTC.

The V gene is TRBV6-2 or TRBV6-3, the J gene TRBJ1-1; possibly TRBD1 for D (5 bases). CDR3 length: 14 amino acids. Germline CDR1 is MNHEY and CDR2 is SVGEGT. V was shortened by 2 bases and J by 4 bases, with 11 bases between the two germline ends. DNA for the CDR3: TGTGCCAGCAGTTACGGAGTTGGGGGCACTGAAGCTTTCTTT. As protein: CASSYGVGGTEAFF.

This clonotype was seen at least ten times. This chain connects TRBV15 to TRBJ2-7; 7 nucleotides line up with TRBD1. Germline CDR1 LNHNV, CDR2 YYDKDF (reference sequence). V was pared by 6 bases and J by 3 bases, with 8 bases of the junction left unmatched. There are 14 residues in the CDR3. The CDR3, as DNA: TGTGCCACCAGGTATACCGGGACAGACTACGAGCAGTACTTC. This sequence encodes CATRYTGTDYEQYF. Based on the CDR3 plus reference TRBV15 and TRBJ2-7, the full variable domain is DAMVIQNPRYQVTQFGKPVTLSCSQTLNHNVMYWYQQKSSQAPKLLFHYYDKDFNNEADTPDNFQSRRPNTSFCFLDIRSPGLGDTAMYLCATRYTGTDYEQYFGPGTRLTVT.

This sequence joins TRBV4-1 and TRBJ2-2; D gene unclear. The V end lost 3 bases, the J end lost 2 bases, and 7 bases lay between the germline ends. This CDR3 is 14 amino acids long. Germline CDR1 and CDR2: MGHRA and YSYEKL. CDR3 nucleotides: TGCGCCAGCAGCCAGGCAAAAAACACCGGGGAGCTGTTTTTT. This encodes CASSQAKNTGELFF.

The chain joins TRBV6-1 to TRBJ2-5; no clear D. Germline CDR1 reads MNHNS; CDR2 reads SASEGT. The V and J ends lost 6 bases and 1 base respectively, with 9 bases between them. The CDR3 consists of 13 residues. The CDR3 DNA reads TGTGCCAGCAGAGACTGGACCCAAGAGACCCAGTACTTC. Translated, it gives CASRDWTQETQYF.

This clonotype showed up just a few times. The rearrangement joins TRBV7-6 to TRBJ2-5; tentatively, D is TRBD2 (5 bases). The germline V and J ends were trimmed by 4 bases and 5 bases, with 14 bases remaining between them. Germline-derived CDR1 and CDR2 are SGHVS and FNYEAQ. The CDR3 is 14 residues long. Here the CDR3 reads CASSSYGVGETQYF. CDR3 nucleotides: TGTGCCAGCAGCTCTTACGGGGTCGGGGAGACCCAGTACTTC.